The 3 T cell receptor beta chains in this list originate from one sample, sequenced in a study of cytomegalovirus exposure and HLA in healthy donors. Use of 60 Vbeta and 13 Jbeta primers characterized the PCR. The data were produced by immunoSEQ multiplex PCR, yet TCRdb's version contains in-frame clones alone and is incomplete. The sample consists of hundreds of thousands of clones, over 60% of them appearing once. The sequenced sample consisted of PBMCs. These TCRs come from a male donor in good health and CMV-seronegative.

The rearrangement links TRBV5-4 to TRBJ2-1; TRBD1 is a possible D gene (6 bases). CDR3 size: 16 residues. CDR1 SGHNT and CDR2 YYREEE come from the germline V gene (reference sequence). Trimming removed 0 bases at V and 9 bases at J, with 19 bases between. CDR3 nucleotide sequence: TGTGCCAGCAGCTTGGGGACAGTCGGATCGAGGTTTGAGCAGTTCTTC. Translating gives CASSLGTVGSRFEQFF.

This clone was recorded only once. The chain is built from TRBV11-2 and TRBJ2-4, with 8 bases lining up with TRBD2. Germline CDR1 and CDR2: SGHAT and FQNNGV. The CDR3 sequence is 13 residues long. The V gene end was trimmed by 8 bases and the J gene end by 3 bases; junction bases not matched to a gene: 3. This CDR3 is CASGGLDKNIQYF. CDR3 coding DNA: TGTGCCAGCGGGGGACTAGACAAAAACATTCAGTACTTC.

The J gene is TRBJ2-3, the V gene TRBV29-1, with TRBD2 matching over 10 bases. Trimming took 7 bases from V and 2 from J; bases not matched to a gene: 6. The CDR3 covers 14 residues. Germline V gene lookup returns CDR1 SQVTM and CDR2 ANQGSEA. The CDR3 is CSAIAGGHTDTQYF. As DNA, the CDR3 is TGCAGCGCTATAGCGGGGGGCCACACAGATACGCAGTATTTT.